The rows below give T cell receptor beta chains drawn from one sample of a study of cytomegalovirus exposure and HLA in healthy donors. Sequencing was performed with immunoSEQ multiplex PCR; in TCRdb, only in-frame clones are kept and a portion is missing. The data show 110,000 to 150,000 clones, under 90% seen once. What was sequenced was PBMCs. Receptors originate from a boy aged 2 to 10 in good health and CMV-seronegative. Each CDR3 is given with its conserved first and last residue. A D gene is named only where the DNA matches it firmly. Only part of the rows carry a size: once, few, many, or a class if the clone is expanded.

>.|TRBJ2-5|TRBV4-2|TRBD1
TGTGCCAGCAGCCAGGGAGGACAGGGGCAAGAGACCCAGTACTTC
CASSQGGQGQETQYF
>.|TRBJ2-5|TRBV5-4|TRBD2
TGTGCCAGCAGCTTGCCAACTAGCGGGAGTGAGACCCAGTACTTC
CASSLPTSGSETQYF
>.|TRBJ2-1|TRBV6-1|TRBD2
TGTGCCAGCAGTGAGAAAAGGATAACTAGCGGGTACAATGAGCAGTTCTTC
CASSEKRITSGYNEQFF
>.|TRBJ1-1|TRBV7-9|.
TGTGCCAGCAGCCTGGACCTCGGAGGGGATAACACTGAAGCTTTCTTT
CASSLDLGGDNTEAFF
>.|TRBJ1-2|TRBV5-1|.
TGCGCCAGCAGCTTGGTAGAGGGCTATGGCTACACCTTC
CASSLVEGYGYTF
>.|TRBJ2-3|TRBV27|.
TGTGCCAGCAGTTTATTAGCTGGGACAGATACGCAGTATTTT
CASSLLAGTDTQYF
>once|TRBJ1-2|TRBV2|TRBD1
TGTGCCAGCAGAGGACAGGGGGCAGGTGGCTACACCTTC
CASRGQGAGGYTF
>.|TRBJ2-4|TRBV11-2|TRBD1
TGTGCCAGCAGCGCAGGGGACAGACTAGCCAAAAACATTCAGTACTTC
CASSAGDRLAKNIQYF
>.|TRBJ2-1|TRBV6-6|TRBD2
TGTGCCAGCAGTTCCACTCAGCGGGAGGCTAGTGATGAGCAGTTCTTC
CASSSTQREASDEQFF
>.|TRBJ2-1|TRBV6-5|.
TGTGCCAGCAGACCAACCCTTCTGCCAGGGGATGAGCAGTTCTTC
CASRPTLLPGDEQFF
>.|TRBJ2-7|TRBV5-1|TRBD1
TGCGCCAGCACCTTAACCGGGACAGGGAGAAACGAGCAGTACTTC
CASTLTGTGRNEQYF
>.|TRBJ2-7|TRBV18|.
TGTGCCAGCCCGCCTCTGAGATACGAGCAGTACTTC
CASPPLRYEQYF
>.|TRBJ2-7|TRBV10-3|TRBD2
TGTGCCATCAGGAGGACTAGCGGGAGGGCCTACGAGCAGTACTTC
CAIRRTSGRAYEQYF
>.|TRBJ1-2|TRBV5-4|TRBD1
TGTGCCAGCACCGGGACAGGGGACTATGGCTACACCTTC
CASTGTGDYGYTF
>once|TRBJ1-4|TRBV7-9|.
TGTGCCAGCAGCCCGGGTGGCAGGGTAAATGGTAATGAAAAACTGTTTTTT
CASSPGGRVNGNEKLFF
>.|TRBJ2-7|TRBV5-1|TRBD1
TGCGCCAGCAGCCCCGCCGGGACAGGTTCCTACGAGCAGTACTTC
CASSPAGTGSYEQYF
>.|TRBJ1-2|TRBV9|TRBD1
TGTGCCAGCAGCCCCAGACAGGGATTCCGCTATGGCTACACCTTC
CASSPRQGFRYGYTF
>.|TRBJ1-2|TRBV6-5|.
TGTGCCACCAGTAGGGGCAGGGAGGGCTATGGCTACACCTTC
CATSRGREGYGYTF
>.|TRBJ1-1|TRBV27|.
TGTGCCAGCACTCCTCTCGGGGGAAGTAGGTACACTGAAGCTTTCTTT
CASTPLGGSRYTEAFF
>.|TRBJ1-6|TRBV6-6|.
TGTGCCAGCAGTTATGGCCCCCGCTCACCCCTCCACTTT
CASSYGPRSPLHF
>.|TRBJ2-7|TRBV2|.
TGTGCCAGCAGTGAATCGGGGAGGGAGCAGTACTTC
CASSESGREQYF
>.|TRBJ2-7|TRBV10-3|TRBD2
TGTGCCATCAGCGGACTAGCGGGAGGTTTGTACGAGCAGTACTTC
CAISGLAGGLYEQYF
>.|TRBJ1-1|TRBV4-2|.
TGTGCCAGCAGCCAAGCCGAGGTTATGAACACTGAAGCTTTCTTT
CASSQAEVMNTEAFF
>.|TRBJ2-1|TRBV7-9|.
TGTGCCAGCAGCTATAGCAGGGGGCGACTAGCGGACTACAATGAGCAGTTCTTC
CASSYSRGRLADYNEQFF
>.|TRBJ1-5|TRBV19|.
TGTGCCAGTAGTATAGTATCCAGGGGTGAGCCCCAGCATTTT
CASSIVSRGEPQHF
>.|TRBJ1-5|TRBV18|.
TGTGCCAGCTCACCAGCAGGCCAACAGCCCCAGCATTTT
CASSPAGQQPQHF
>.|TRBJ2-4|TRBV4-1|.
TGCGCCAGCAGCCGCACTAGGTGGCTAGCCAAAAACATTCAGTACTTC
CASSRTRWLAKNIQYF
>.|TRBJ1-4|TRBV19|.
TGTGCCAGTAGCCAGTCCCAGACTGATAATGAAAAACTGTTTTTT
CASSQSQTDNEKLFF
>.|TRBJ1-4|TRBV27|TRBD1
TGTGCCAGCGGACAGGGCGGTAATGAAAAACTGTTTTTT
CASGQGGNEKLFF
>.|TRBJ1-2|TRBV6-4|.
TGTGCCAGCAGTCCCCAGGGTGGGGCATATGGCTACACCTTC
CASSPQGGAYGYTF
>.|TRBJ1-4|TRBV4-1|.
TGCGCCAGCAGCCAAGGACAGAATGAAAAACTGTTTTTT
CASSQGQNEKLFF
>.|TRBJ2-5|TRBV10-3|TRBD1
TGTGCCATCAGTAGGACAGGGGAGGAGACCCAGTACTTC
CAISRTGEETQYF
>.|TRBJ1-2|TRBV15|.
TGTGCCACCAGCAGAGCAAACTATGGCTACACCTTC
CATSRANYGYTF
>few|TRBJ2-3|TRBV7-2|.
TGTGCCAGCAGCTTCACCCGGAGGGGTACGCAGTATTTT
CASSFTRRGTQYF
>.|TRBJ2-7|TRBV6-4|.
TGTGCCAGCAGTGACAGGGGCTCTGAGCAGTACTTC
CASSDRGSEQYF
>.|TRBJ1-1|TRBV18|.
TGTGCCAGCTCACTTCGGACAGAAATGAACACTGAAGCTTTCTTT
CASSLRTEMNTEAFF
>.|TRBJ1-1|TRBV5-4|.
TGTGCCAGCAGCTCGGACACTGAAGCTTTCTTT
CASSSDTEAFF
>.|TRBJ1-6|TRBV6-5|TRBD1
TGTGCCAGCAGCCGGGACAGAGATTCACCCCTCCACTTT
CASSRDRDSPLHF
>few|TRBJ2-5|TRBV25-1|TRBD1
TGTGCCAGCGAACCCGCAGGGGGCGCGGGGCCCCAAGAGACCCAGTACTTC
CASEPAGGAGPQETQYF
>.|TRBJ2-6|TRBV6-4|TRBD1
TGTGCCAGCAGTGAGACCGGGACAGGGCTCTCTGGGGCCAACGTCCTGACTTTC
CASSETGTGLSGANVLTF
>.|TRBJ2-5|TRBV2|.
TGTGCCAGCAGCGAGTTAGCCGGGAGACGACAAGAGACCCAGTACTTC
CASSELAGRRQETQYF